One TCR beta chain is described in this entry. In the original workflow: Amplification with reference gene primers provided the estimates of nucleated cell counts. Measured with immunoSEQ multiplex PCR; TCRdb has only the in-frame clones, and not every one. D and trimming come from the DNA, and the V and J calls and clone size come from that table. The table lists hundreds of thousands of clones, about four fifths of them singletons. Germline lookup yields CDR1 SEHNR and CDR2 FQNEAQ (reference sequence). After removal of 2 bases from V and 4 bases from J, the junction contained 6 bases not matched to a gene. The CDR3 is 16 residues long. This sample is drawn from a study of blood T cell repertoires in COVID-19. At the level of the study: Acute-phase and convalescent COVID-19 samples originated in the United States, Italy and Spain.

Participants' reported clinical history set cohort assignment. Exposed enrollees had met someone with a PCR-confirmed or clinician-diagnosed COVID-19 case at some point within the 2 weeks before study entry. The sequencing sample was made of PBMCs or T cells enriched from blood (not recorded which). V and J are TRBV7-9 and TRBJ2-2, with 8 positions matching TRBD1. The source of this sequence is a woman between 50 and 59 years old who had been exposed to COVID-19. CDR3 protein: CASSLPGQVLTGELFF. In DNA form, the CDR3 reads TGTGCCAGCAGCTTACCGGGACAGGTCCTCACCGGGGAGCTGTTTTTT. Drawing the rest from reference TRBV7-9 and TRBJ2-2, the complete variable domain is DTGVSQNPRHKITKRGQNVTFRCDPISEHNRLYWYRQTLGQGPEFLTYFQNEAQLEKSRLLSDRFSAERPKGSFSTLEIQRTEQGDSAMYLCASSLPGQVLTGELFFGEGSRLTVL.